One and the same sample provided the 29 T cell receptor beta chains below, sequenced in a study of CD8 T cells in ankylosing spondylitis. MiXCR, applied by TCRdb to the 5' RACE reads, yields one record per CDR3 protein. The table records about 130,000 distinct CDR3 sequences, approximately 9.9% of them present only once. The specimen was blood, either unsorted or a sorted T cell fraction (not recorded which). The receptors come from a male donor with ankylosing spondylitis or in good health (not recorded which).

There are many counts of this clonotype. The chain links TRBV5-1 to TRBJ2-2, with TRBD2 matching 7 bases. V dropped 2 bases and J dropped 2; count of bases not matched to a gene: 6. Per germline, CDR1 SGHRS and CDR2 YFSETQ. The CDR3 spans 16 residues. The CDR3 spells CASSFLASGNTGELFF. The CDR3 DNA reads TGCGCCAGCAGCTTCCTGGCTAGCGGAAACACCGGGGAGCTGTTTTTT.

The rearrangement uses TRBV20-1 and TRBJ1-1; 7 nucleotides line up with TRBD1. The V and J ends lost 5 bases and 3 bases, in that order; junction bases with no gene match: 0. Per the germline V gene, CDR1 is DFQATT and CDR2 is SNEGSKA (reference sequence). The CDR3 spans 11 residues. The CDR3 nucleotides read TGCAGTGCTGACAGGGACACTGAAGCTTTCTTT. Protein sequence: CSADRDTEAFF.

The sample holds many counts of this clonotype. The chain uses TRBV4-1 and TRBJ2-1; D could derive from TRBD1 or TRBD2 (5 bases each). Looked up from germline, CDR1 is MGHRA and CDR2 is YSYEKL. The CDR3 runs to 15 residues. Deletions cut 7 bases from V and 5 bases from J, with 18 bases between. The CDR3 reads CASKGNQGPDNEQFF. In nucleotides, the CDR3 is TGCGCCAGCAAAGGAAATCAGGGACCCGACAATGAGCAGTTCTTC.

CDR3 coding DNA: TGTGCCAGCAGTTTACGTCTCGCTGCACTGAGGAGCTCCTACGAGCAGTACTTC. Residues: CASSLRLAALRSSYEQYF. The V and J genes are TRBV28 and TRBJ2-7; no firm D call. With 2 bases removed from V and 0 bases from J, the gap between germline ends came to 20 bases. The germline V gene has CDR1 MDHEN and CDR2 SYDVKM. The CDR3 spans 18 residues.

This clonotype was observed many times. The chain joins TRBV11-2 to TRBJ2-3; 10 bases map to TRBD1. From germline, CDR1 is SGHAT and CDR2 FQNNGV. The V segment lost 5 bases and the J segment 3 bases; nucleotides outside the gene matches: 20. The CDR3 consists of 20 residues. Here the CDR3 reads CASSPPPDRGRAYLTDTQYF. Here the CDR3 DNA reads TGTGCCAGCAGCCCTCCCCCGGACAGGGGGAGAGCGTACTTGACAGATACGCAGTATTTT.

The chain couples TRBV7-6 to TRBJ2-5, with 7 bases aligning to TRBD2. The germline V gene encodes CDR1 SGHVS and CDR2 FNYEAQ. Losses at the gene ends were 5 bases for V and 1 base for J; bases not matched to a gene: 16. This CDR3 comprises 18 residues. The chain's CDR3 is CASSTAWIGGSPQETQYF. CDR3 DNA: TGTGCCAGCAGCACAGCTTGGATTGGCGGGAGTCCCCAAGAGACCCAGTACTTC.

This clonotype has only a few counts. This chain connects TRBV7-3 to TRBJ2-1, with 13 bases matching TRBD2. Trimming took 5 bases from V and 8 from J; bases not matched to a gene: 3. The CDR3 contains 14 residues. From germline, CDR1 is SGHTA and CDR2 FQGTGA. The CDR3 DNA is TGTGCCAGCAGCCCCGGACTAGCGGGAGATGAGCAGTTCTTC. It is translated as CASSPGLAGDEQFF.

This clonotype was observed at least ten times. The rearrangement uses TRBV10-3 and TRBJ2-7, with D uncertain. CDR1 ENHRY and CDR2 SYGVKD come from the germline V gene. The CDR3 sequence is 11 residues long. The V gene lost 4 bases and the J gene lost 0 bases, with 1 base spanning the gap. CDR3 bases: TGTGCCATCAGTGGCTCCTACGAGCAGTACTTC. This sequence encodes CAISGSYEQYF.

This clonotype came up many times. The chain links TRBV7-2 to TRBJ2-7, with 7 bases that match TRBD2. The CDR3 has 14 amino acids. Germline assignment: CDR1 SGHTA and CDR2 FQGNSA. V was clipped by 1 base and J by 6 bases; unmatched bases: 6. CDR3 sequence reads: CASSLGGGGPEQYF. The CDR3 nucleotides read TGTGCCAGCAGCTTAGGGGGGGGAGGGCCCGAGCAGTACTTC.

This clonotype was detected many times. This chain connects TRBV4-1 to TRBJ2-7; TRBD1 or TRBD2 may be the D gene (5 bases each). Germline values: CDR1 MGHRA, CDR2 YSYEKL. V lost 4 bases and J lost 2, with 18 bases in between. The CDR3 covers 16 residues. CDR3 residues: CASSPQPGRGTYEQYF. CDR3 DNA: TGCGCCAGCAGCCCGCAACCGGGACGGGGAACCTACGAGCAGTACTTC.

This clonotype has ten or more counts. The gene calls are TRBV5-1 and TRBJ1-2, with a possible D match to TRBD1 (5 bases). This CDR3 is 14 amino acids long. Per the germline V gene, CDR1 is SGHRS and CDR2 is YFSETQ. V was pared by 4 bases and J by 2 bases, with 12 bases between. CDR3: CASSPVGGNYGYTF. The CDR3 coding sequence is TGCGCCAGCAGCCCAGTCGGGGGGAACTATGGCTACACCTTC.

This clonotype came up many times. The gene calls are TRBV4-3 and TRBJ2-7; D may be TRBD2 (6 bases). Germline CDR1 is LGHNA and CDR2 is YSLEER. The CDR3 length is 17 residues. Trimming removed 2 bases at V and 0 bases at J, with 17 bases between. The CDR3 nucleotides read TGCGCCAGCAGCCAACGCCTGGACTATAAAAACTCCTACGAGCAGTACTTC. It yields the protein CASSQRLDYKNSYEQYF.

This clonotype appeared many times. The V call is TRBV4-1, the J call TRBJ1-5; a possible D gene is TRBD1 (5 bases). CDR1 and CDR2 from the germline V gene are MGHRA and YSYEKL. V was pared by 0 bases and J by 1 base, with 13 bases between. CDR3 size: 17 residues. In nucleotides, the CDR3 is TGCGCCAGCAGCCAAGATCCGGGGGGTTCGAGCAATCAGCCCCAGCATTTT. Its translation: CASSQDPGGSSNQPQHF.

The chain joins TRBV6-5 to TRBJ2-1; 10 bases match TRBD2. CDR1 is MNHEY and CDR2 is SVGAGI in the germline V gene. After removal of 0 bases from V and 5 bases from J, the junction contained 13 bases not matched to a gene. This CDR3 comprises 19 residues. The CDR3 region has the DNA TGTGCCAGCAGTTACTCGACGCCCCTTCTAGCGGGAGTTAACAATGAGCAGTTCTTC. Residues: CASSYSTPLLAGVNNEQFF.

This clonotype showed up many times. The chain carries TRBV12-3 or TRBV12-4 and TRBJ2-7; TRBD2 agrees at 10 bases. Trimming took 3 bases from V and 2 from J; bases not matched to a gene: 4. CDR3 length equals 15 residues. CDR3 in amino acids: CASSLASGSPYEQYF. CDR3 in DNA: TGTGCCAGCAGTTTGGCTAGCGGGAGCCCCTACGAGCAGTACTTC.

This clonotype was counted only a few times. The V gene is TRBV20-1, the J gene TRBJ2-7; 8 nucleotides line up with TRBD2. CDR1 DFQATT and CDR2 SNEGSKA come from the germline V gene (reference sequence). V gave up 6 bases and J gave up 5 bases; unmatched junction bases: 21. The CDR3 is 17 residues long. CDR3: CSAPRVAGKTEWNEQYF. CDR3 nucleotide sequence: TGCAGTGCCCCTAGGGTAGCGGGAAAAACTGAGTGGAACGAGCAGTACTTC.

This clonotype was recorded a few times. The chain uses TRBV7-9 and TRBJ2-3; D perhaps matches TRBD2 (6 bases). Trimming took 11 bases from V and 5 from J, leaving 11 bases between them. The CDR3 length is 11 residues. The germline V gene encodes CDR1 SEHNR and CDR2 FQNEAQ (reference sequence). This chain's CDR3 is CAGGGVDTQYF. The DNA of the CDR3 is TGTGCCGGAGGAGGGGTAGATACGCAGTATTTT.

The CDR3 nucleotides are TGTGCCAGCAGACCGGACCTCTCGGACATCCCCGCGGGAGGGCCCTACAATGAGCAGTTCTTC. Protein product: CASRPDLSDIPAGGPYNEQFF. The chain joins TRBV4-2 to TRBJ2-1; 9 bases fit TRBD2. The germline V gene encodes CDR1 LGHNA and CDR2 YNFKEQ. J gave up 2 bases and V 6 bases, and 23 bases lay outside the gene matches. CDR3 size: 21 residues.

This clonotype was seen at least ten times. The chain has TRBV20-1 and TRBJ2-5; D gene ambiguous. The CDR3 contains 15 residues. Trimming cost V 3 bases and J 1 base, with 15 bases left between them. Germline CDR1 is DFQATT and CDR2 is SNEGSKA (reference sequence). The CDR3 bases are TGCAGTGCTAGTTTAACAGAAGTTATCCAAGAGACCCAGTACTTC. Translation: CSASLTEVIQETQYF.

This clonotype was counted at least ten times. V gene TRBV12-3 or TRBV12-4 combines with J gene TRBJ1-3; D unresolved. The CDR3 loop spans 15 amino acids. Between the trimmed V and J ends, which lost 8 bases and 9 bases, there was a span of 23 bases. The CDR3, as DNA: TGTGCCAGCTCTCGCGGAGACCCCCGATTCACCACCATATATTTT. The encoded protein is CASSRGDPRFTTIYF.

The table lists this clonotype with a few counts. The gene calls are TRBV5-1 and TRBJ1-1; no clear D. The CDR3 is made up of 12 amino acids. The ends were cut back, 5 bases at V and 0 bases at J, with 5 bases in the middle. Looked up from germline, CDR1 is SGHRS and CDR2 is YFSETQ. CDR3 bases: TGCGCCAGCAGTAATCTGAACACTGAAGCTTTCTTT. Encoded protein: CASSNLNTEAFF. The full variable domain, completed using reference TRBV5-1 and TRBJ1-1, is KAGVTQTPRYLIKTRGQQVTLSCSPISGHRSVSWYQQTPGQGLQFLFEYFSETQRNKGNFPGRFSGRQFSNSRSEMNVSTLELGDSALYLCASSNLNTEAFFGQGTRLTVV.

This clonotype was observed many times. V and J are TRBV6-1 and TRBJ2-1; D not certain. Germline CDR1 is MNHNS and CDR2 is SASEGT. The CDR3 has 15 residues. V shed 6 bases and J shed 1 base, with 13 bases lying between them. The CDR3 DNA is TGTGCCAGCAGCCAAGATCGTGGTTCCTACAATGAGCAGTTCTTC. Protein product: CASSQDRGSYNEQFF.

The sample holds many counts of this clonotype. This rearrangement joins TRBV6-2 or TRBV6-3 to TRBJ2-2, with TRBD1 as a possible D gene (5 bases). This CDR3 is built from 16 residues. V shed 4 bases and J shed 10 bases, with 22 bases lying between them. Germline V gene sequence: CDR1 MNHEY, CDR2 SVGEGT. CDR3: CASSSLGFGQEPELFF. CDR3 nucleotides: TGTGCCAGCAGTTCTCTGGGGTTCGGACAAGAGCCGGAGCTGTTTTTT.

There are many counts of this clonotype. The chain joins TRBV12-3 or TRBV12-4 to TRBJ2-1; 9 bases agree with TRBD2. Trimming took 4 bases from V and 0 from J; bases not matched to a gene: 10. CDR3 length: 18 amino acids. The DNA of the CDR3 is TGTGCCAGCAGTTCCTCTGGACTAGCGAGGAGCTCCTACAATGAGCAGTTCTTC. Residues: CASSSSGLARSSYNEQFF.

This clonotype has ten or more counts. The V gene is TRBV4-3, the J gene TRBJ2-2; 9 bases are a match to TRBD1. J gave up 7 bases and V 0 bases, and 12 bases lay outside the gene matches. Germline CDR1 and CDR2: LGHNA and YSLEER. CDR3 length equals 18 residues. Here the CDR3 DNA reads TGCGCCAGCAGCCAAGACAGGGTAGAGACAGGGGGAGTCGGGGAGCTGTTTTTT. It is translated as CASSQDRVETGGVGELFF.

This clonotype showed up many times. V is TRBV10-3 and J is TRBJ2-4, with D possibly matching TRBD2 (5 bases). Germline loops: CDR1 ENHRY, CDR2 SYGVKD. The CDR3 length is 15 residues. The ends were cut back, 2 bases at V and 2 bases at J, with 10 bases in the middle. CDR3 amino acids: CAISEVTGTKNIQYF. In DNA, the CDR3 is TGTGCCATCAGTGAGGTGACGGGAACCAAAAACATTCAGTACTTC.

This clonotype was seen many times. This chain links TRBV20-1 with TRBJ2-7, with 13 bases aligning to TRBD2. Germline assignment: CDR1 DFQATT and CDR2 SNEGSKA (reference sequence). This CDR3 comprises 13 residues. CDR3 amino acids: CTVGLAGAYEQYF. The CDR3 coding sequence is TGCACCGTCGGACTAGCGGGGGCCTACGAGCAGTACTTC.

The J gene is TRBJ2-2, the V gene TRBV13, with 7 nucleotides matching TRBD2. Per the germline V gene, CDR1 is PRHDT and CDR2 is FYEKMQ (reference sequence). This CDR3 has 15 amino acids. V trimming: 4 bases; J trimming: 7 bases; junction bases outside the gene matches: 9. The CDR3 loop is CASSSGGAGFGELFF. CDR3 sequence (DNA): TGTGCCAGCAGCTCCGGGGGAGCGGGGTTCGGGGAGCTGTTTTTT.

This clonotype was counted at least ten times. V usage is TRBV28 and J usage is TRBJ2-6; D is ambiguous. This CDR3 spans 14 amino acids. Germline values: CDR1 MDHEN, CDR2 SYDVKM. With 2 bases removed from V and 2 bases from J, the gap between germline ends came to 4 bases. The CDR3 DNA sequence: TGTGCCAGCAGTTTAAGGGCTGGGGCCAACGTCCTGACTTTC. It is translated as CASSLRAGANVLTF.